The clone carrying this T cell receptor (beta chain) was picked up many times. The data originate from a study of T cells after posttransplantation cyclophosphamide. Treatment was busulfan-fludarabine conditioning, a marrow graft, and cyclophosphamide on days +3 and +4. Germline loops: CDR1 MGHDK, CDR2 SYGVNS. V was pared by 3 bases and J by 7 bases, with 13 bases between. The CDR3 covers 14 residues. Measured with immunoSEQ multiplex PCR; TCRdb has only the in-frame clones, and not every one. The table records 3,000 or so clones without singletons, the ten largest covering about 15%. The J gene is TRBJ1-5, the V gene TRBV25-1; possible D gene TRBD1, 6 bases. Material: PBMCs, obtained 30 days after allogeneic stem cell transplant with posttransplant cyclophosphamide. The source of this sequence is a female patient over 55 who received an allogeneic stem cell transplant from an unrelated donor, was CMV-positive, and had acute GVHD only. Some T cells here may be from the graft donor. CDR3 loop: CASSDRGGFQPQHF. The CDR3 DNA sequence: TGTGCCAGCAGTGACAGGGGCGGTTTCCAGCCCCAGCATTTT. Filled out from reference TRBV25-1 and TRBJ1-5, the complete variable domain reads EADIYQTPRYLVIGTGKKITLECSQTMGHDKMYWYQQDPGMELHLIHYSYGVNSTEKGDLSSESTVSRIRTEHFPLTLESARPSHTSQYLCASSDRGGFQPQHFGDGTRLSIL.